The sequence of this T cell receptor beta chain was determined in a study of cytomegalovirus exposure and HLA in healthy donors. Study results and limitations: For most TCR sequences rarity was the rule, although some public TCRs occurred in many donors. Solely CMV serostatus was available to characterize immune exposure. The likely explanation for a cluster of highly shared sequence variants was sequencing artifact.

The PCR was carried out with 60 Vbeta primers and 13 Jbeta primers. Sequencing used immunoSEQ multiplex PCR; TCRdb keeps in-frame clones, though not all of them. The table lists 150,000 to 200,000 clones, approximately 82% of them singletons. This clone was counted only a few times. What it binds is unknown. The V end was cut by 7 bases, the J end by 1 base, with 4 bases between. Germline V gene data show CDR1 as SEHNR and CDR2 as FQNEAQ (reference sequence). The CDR3 runs to 11 residues. This chain joins TRBV7-9 and TRBJ1-1; D ambiguous. The clonotype was recovered from a male donor in good health and CMV-seronegative. Sample: PBMCs. The CDR3 spells CASNSNTEAFF. Written as DNA, the CDR3 is TGTGCCAGCAACTCGAACACTGAAGCTTTCTTT.